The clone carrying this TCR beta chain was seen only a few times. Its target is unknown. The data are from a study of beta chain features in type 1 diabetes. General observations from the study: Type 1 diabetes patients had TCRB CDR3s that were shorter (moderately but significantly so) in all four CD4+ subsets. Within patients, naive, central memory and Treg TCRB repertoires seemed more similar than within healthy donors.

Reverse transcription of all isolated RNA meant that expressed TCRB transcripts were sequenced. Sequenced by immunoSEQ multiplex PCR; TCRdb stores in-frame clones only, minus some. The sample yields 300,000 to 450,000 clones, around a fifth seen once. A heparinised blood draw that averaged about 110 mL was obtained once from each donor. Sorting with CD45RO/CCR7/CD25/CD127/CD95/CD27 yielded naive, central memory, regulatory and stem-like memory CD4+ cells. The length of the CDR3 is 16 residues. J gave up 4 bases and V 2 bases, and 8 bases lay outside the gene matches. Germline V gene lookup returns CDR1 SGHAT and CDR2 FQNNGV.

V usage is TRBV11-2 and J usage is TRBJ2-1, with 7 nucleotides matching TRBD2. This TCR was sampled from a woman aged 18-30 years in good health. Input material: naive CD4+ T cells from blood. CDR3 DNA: TGTGCCAGCAGCTTAAGGGCTAGCGGATCTTACAATGAGCAGTTCTTC. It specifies CASSLRASGSYNEQFF. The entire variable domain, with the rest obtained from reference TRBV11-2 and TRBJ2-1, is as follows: EAGVAQSPRYKIIEKRQSVAFWCNPISGHATLYWYQQILGQGPKLLIQFQNNGVVDDSQLPKDRFSAERLKGVDSTLKIQPAKLEDSAVYLCASSLRASGSYNEQFFGPGTRLTVL.